This TCR beta chain stems from a study of blood T cell repertoires in COVID-19. The protocol was immunoSEQ multiplex PCR, while the TCRdb copy is restricted to in-frame clones and leaves out a portion. The sample includes 150,000 to 200,000 clones, roughly 82% seen only once; the top ten take 7.8%. This clone has only a few counts. CDR1 SGHRS and CDR2 YFSETQ come from the germline V gene. Trimming removed 0 bases from V and 0 bases from J, with 11 bases in between. The CDR3 is 16 residues long. This rearrangement joins TRBV5-1 to TRBJ2-3; D might be TRBD1 (5 bases). The clonotype originates from a woman aged 55-69 years with COVID-19, enrolled during active disease. The sequenced sample was peripheral blood. CDR3 sequence: CASSLVMAGSTDTQYF. In DNA, the CDR3 is TGCGCCAGCAGCTTGGTGATGGCAGGGAGCACAGATACGCAGTATTTT.